This TCR beta chain is drawn from a study of regulatory T cells in long-lasting Graves disease. About this clonotype itself: Its specificity is not known.

Study-wide findings and caveats: Persistent patients had a count of shared public clonotypes (over 2,500) that exceeded that of new patients (approximately 1,000). TRBV28, TRBJ1-2 and TRBJ2-5 were segments that persistent disease favored.

For TCR beta, libraries came from iRepertoire HTBI primers and Arm-PCR of CDR3 regions. Each CDR3 protein is one row after TCRdb ran MiXCR on the multiplex PCR reads. The sample lists fewer than 400,000 distinct CDR3 sequences, less than 25% occurring once. V was cut by 3 bases and J by 9 bases, with 18 bases left in between. The CDR3 is 15 residues long. Germline lookup yields CDR1 MNHGY and CDR2 SVAAGI. Time point of the sample: persistent/refractory GD, antithyroid drugs over 5 years with positive TRAb. Generation of the TCR library employed RNA extracted from PBMCs. American Thyroid Association guidelines defined how Graves' disease was diagnosed. Staff drew around 8.6 milliliters of peripheral blood into EDTA tubes.

The sequence was collected from a female donor with Graves disease. The V and J genes are TRBV6-9 and TRBJ2-1; D gene ambiguous. The material was peripheral blood mononuclear cells (PBMCs), obtained when the disease was refractory, from a patient treated with antithyroid drugs. CDR3 nucleotide sequence: TGTGCCAGCAGTTACGAAGGTAGTTGGGTGGGTGAGCAGTTCTTC. Its translation: CASSYEGSWVGEQFF.